What follows are 22 T cell receptor beta chains derived from one specimen sequenced in a study of cytomegalovirus exposure and HLA in healthy donors. The data were produced by immunoSEQ multiplex PCR, yet TCRdb's version contains in-frame clones alone and is incomplete. Here the sample spans 200,000 to 250,000 clones, 85% to 90% being singletons. The sample comprised PBMCs. These receptors all come from a man aged 18 to 29 in good health and CMV-seronegative.

V usage is TRBV19 and J usage is TRBJ2-1; no clear D gene. Germline CDR1 and CDR2: LNHDA and SQIVND (reference sequence). The ends were cut back, 10 bases at V and 0 bases at J, with 10 bases in the middle. The CDR3 length is 13 residues. The CDR3 nucleotides read TGTGCCACGGCTAGAGGCTCCTACAATGAGCAGTTCTTC. Its translation: CATARGSYNEQFF.

This sequence joins TRBV7-2 and TRBJ1-1, with 9 bases fitting TRBD1. J was trimmed by 7 bases and V by 3 bases; bases with no gene match: 9. This CDR3 contains 15 residues. Per germline, CDR1 SGHTA and CDR2 FQGNSA. CDR3 nucleotide sequence: TGTGCCAGCAGCTTCCGACAGGGGGTTTTGGGTGAAGCTTTCTTT. It codes for CASSFRQGVLGEAFF. Based on the CDR3 plus reference TRBV7-2 and TRBJ1-1, the full variable domain is GAGVSQSPSNKVTEKGKDVELRCDPISGHTALYWYRQSLGQGLEFLIYFQGNSAPDKSGLPSDRFSAERTGGSVSTLTIQRTQQEDSAVYLCASSFRQGVLGEAFFGQGTRLTVV.

The chain links TRBV6-5 to TRBJ2-7, with 7 positions matching TRBD1. The CDR3 contains 15 residues. Germline V gene lookup returns CDR1 MNHEY and CDR2 SVGAGI. The V gene end was trimmed by 5 bases and the J gene end by 5 bases; junction bases not matched to a gene: 12. The CDR3 loop is CASSAETGIVNEQYF. CDR3 nucleotides: TGTGCCAGCAGTGCAGAGACAGGGATCGTCAACGAGCAGTACTTC.

This rearrangement joins TRBV10-2 to TRBJ1-3, with D tentatively TRBD1 (5 bases). Germline loops: CDR1 WSHSY, CDR2 SAAADI. The CDR3 is made up of 14 amino acids. V was pared by 4 bases and J by 2 bases, with 9 bases between. CDR3 protein: CASSGSRAGNTIYF. CDR3 coding DNA: TGCGCCAGCAGTGGCAGCAGGGCTGGAAACACCATATATTTT.

The chain uses TRBV25-1 and TRBJ2-3; tentatively, D is TRBD1 (5 bases). Trimming removed 1 base from V and 4 bases from J, with 9 bases in between. This CDR3 has 14 residues. Germline V gene sequence: CDR1 MGHDK, CDR2 SYGVNS. The CDR3: CASSEWQGPDTQYF. The CDR3 DNA is TGTGCCAGCAGTGAATGGCAGGGCCCAGATACGCAGTATTTT.

The chain combines TRBV10-1 with TRBJ2-7, with 9 bases matching TRBD2. Germline CDR1 and CDR2: WNHNN and SYGVQD (reference sequence). The CDR3 covers 14 residues. J lost 4 bases, V lost 0 bases, and 1 base had no gene match. CDR3 nucleotides: TGCGCCAGCAGTGAGTCCGGACTAGCGTACGAGCAGTACTTC. Amino acids: CASSESGLAYEQYF.

The V gene is TRBV19, the J gene TRBJ2-7; D is perhaps TRBD1 (5 bases). Between the trimmed V and J ends, which lost 6 bases and 3 bases, there was a span of 15 bases. CDR3 length equals 14 residues. The V gene's germline CDR1 is LNHDA and CDR2 SQIVND (reference sequence). As DNA, the CDR3 is TGTGCCAGTAGCCTTCAGGGTAGTATCTACGAGCAGTACTTC. Translated, it gives CASSLQGSIYEQYF.

The V gene is TRBV5-1, the J gene TRBJ2-1, with D possibly being TRBD2 (5 bases). CDR3 size: 14 residues. CDR1 and CDR2 (germline): SGHRS, YFSETQ. The V end was cut by 6 bases, the J end by 4 bases, with 14 bases between. CDR3 nucleotide sequence: TGCGCCAGCACGTCGATTTCGGGATACAATGAGCAGTTCTTC. Its protein is CASTSISGYNEQFF.

J is TRBJ2-5 and V is TRBV2; TRBD2 aligns across 8 bases. The length of the CDR3 is 16 residues. Per germline, CDR1 SNHLY and CDR2 FYNNEI. J lost 5 bases, V lost 6 bases, and 14 bases had no gene match. In nucleotides, the CDR3 is TGTGCCAGCAGGGCCGGGAGTAGCGGGGTTCGTGAGACCCAGTACTTC. This gives the protein CASRAGSSGVRETQYF.

This clone appeared once. V gene TRBV7-2 combines with J gene TRBJ1-1, with TRBD1 as a possible D gene (6 bases). V lost 2 bases to trimming and J lost 10 bases, with 14 bases between them. The CDR3 runs to 13 residues. Germline V gene sequence: CDR1 SGHTA, CDR2 FQGNSA. DNA for the CDR3: TGTGCCAGCAGCTTACCGGGGGGCAGGGTAGCTTTCTTT. This gives the protein CASSLPGGRVAFF.

The chain links TRBV11-2 to TRBJ1-1, with 8 nucleotides matching TRBD1. The V and J ends lost 5 bases and 6 bases, in that order; junction bases with no gene match: 17. The CDR3 covers 17 residues. Germline assignment: CDR1 SGHAT and CDR2 FQNNGV. The CDR3 region has the DNA TGTGCCAGCAGCATCACAGGGGGACGACTCCTTCCGGCTGAAGCTTTCTTT. Its protein is CASSITGGRLLPAEAFF.

This chain connects TRBV7-6 to TRBJ2-6, with D possibly matching TRBD1 (5 bases). CDR1 and CDR2 (germline): SGHVS, FNYEAQ. CDR3 length: 20 residues. V was clipped by 1 base and J by 3 bases, with 22 bases between them. The CDR3 region is CASSLERQGQGPVGANVLTF. CDR3 bases: TGTGCCAGCAGCTTAGAGCGCCAGGGTCAAGGGCCGGTTGGGGCCAACGTCCTGACTTTC.

The rearrangement joins TRBV2 to TRBJ2-7, with 10 bases fitting TRBD2. The CDR3 runs 14 residues. V dropped 8 bases and J dropped 3; count of bases not matched to a gene: 7. CDR1 and CDR2 from the germline V gene are SNHLY and FYNNEI. The CDR3 coding sequence is TGTGCCAGCTGTGGGACTAGCGCTTACTACGAGCAGTACTTC. It encodes CASCGTSAYYEQYF.

The V call is TRBV7-8, the J call TRBJ2-5; D unresolved. The CDR3 extends over 13 amino acids. CDR1 and CDR2 (germline): SGHVS, FQNEAQ. The germline V and J ends were trimmed by 5 bases and 5 bases, with 12 bases remaining between them. The CDR3: CASSRSKPETQYF. CDR3 coding DNA: TGTGCCAGCAGCCGGAGTAAGCCGGAGACCCAGTACTTC.

V is TRBV28 and J is TRBJ1-2; D remains unclear. Germline V lookup: CDR1 MDHEN, CDR2 SYDVKM. V gave up 4 bases and J gave up 8 bases, with 17 bases separating them. This CDR3 region has 14 residues. The CDR3 here is CASSYPGREWGYTF. CDR3 bases: TGTGCCAGCAGTTACCCCGGACGGGAATGGGGCTACACCTTC.

The genes are TRBV29-1 and TRBJ1-2, with a weak D call TRBD1 (6 bases). Between the trimmed V and J ends, which lost 6 bases and 4 bases, there was a span of 15 bases. Per the germline V gene, CDR1 is SQVTM and CDR2 is ANQGSEA. The CDR3 has 13 amino acids. The CDR3, as DNA: TGCAGCGTACAGACAGGTCTGGGCTATGGCTACACCTTC. Its protein is CSVQTGLGYGYTF.

This clone came up once. The CDR3 DNA sequence: TGTGCCAGTAGTCCCCTGGTTACCGGGTTAACACCCTATGGCTACACCTTC. Amino acid sequence: CASSPLVTGLTPYGYTF. The chain uses TRBV19 and TRBJ1-2; D is unresolved. The germline V and J ends were trimmed by 5 bases and 4 bases, with 23 bases remaining between them. This CDR3 has 17 residues. Germline CDR1 reads LNHDA; CDR2 reads SQIVND (reference sequence).

The chain carries TRBV5-1 and TRBJ1-5; 7 nucleotides agree with TRBD1. The CDR3 contains 16 residues. CDR1 and CDR2 (germline): SGHRS, YFSETQ. Trimming at V came to 4 bases and at J to 0 bases, leaving 7 bases not matched to a gene. The CDR3 reads CASSPFGTDSNQPQHF. CDR3 coding DNA: TGCGCCAGCAGCCCGTTCGGGACAGATAGCAATCAGCCCCAGCATTTT.

V gene TRBV2 combines with J gene TRBJ1-6; D remains ambiguous. The CDR3 is 13 residues long. V gave up 3 bases and J gave up 4 bases, with 4 bases separating them. Per the germline V gene, CDR1 is SNHLY and CDR2 is FYNNEI. The CDR3, as DNA: TGTGCCAGCAGTGATGAGTATAATTCACCCCTCCACTTT. Translated, it gives CASSDEYNSPLHF.

This chain links TRBV7-9 with TRBJ2-1; 7 bases are a match to TRBD2. J lost 10 bases, V lost 5 bases, and 5 bases had no gene match. CDR3 length equals 12 residues. Per the germline V gene, CDR1 is SEHNR and CDR2 is FQNEAQ (reference sequence). The CDR3 sequence is CASSPWGGEQFF. The CDR3 region has the DNA TGTGCCAGCAGCCCCTGGGGGGGGGAGCAGTTCTTC.

V is TRBV29-1 and J is TRBJ2-5, with a weak D call TRBD1 (6 bases). Germline V gene lookup returns CDR1 SQVTM and CDR2 ANQGSEA. V was clipped by 8 bases and J by 9 bases, with 19 bases between them. CDR3 length equals 12 residues. The CDR3 nucleotides read TGCAGCTTCGGACAGCCGCAAGGGGCCCAGTACTTC. Translated: CSFGQPQGAQYF.

The CDR3 sequence: CASSLPGLKAFF. In DNA form, the CDR3 reads TGTGCCAGCAGTTTACCGGGATTGAAGGCTTTCTTT. The chain is built from TRBV27 and TRBJ1-1; no clear D. Trimming stripped 2 bases from V and 11 bases from J, with 12 bases between. In germline, CDR1 is MNHEY, CDR2 SMNVEV (reference sequence). The CDR3 runs to 12 residues.